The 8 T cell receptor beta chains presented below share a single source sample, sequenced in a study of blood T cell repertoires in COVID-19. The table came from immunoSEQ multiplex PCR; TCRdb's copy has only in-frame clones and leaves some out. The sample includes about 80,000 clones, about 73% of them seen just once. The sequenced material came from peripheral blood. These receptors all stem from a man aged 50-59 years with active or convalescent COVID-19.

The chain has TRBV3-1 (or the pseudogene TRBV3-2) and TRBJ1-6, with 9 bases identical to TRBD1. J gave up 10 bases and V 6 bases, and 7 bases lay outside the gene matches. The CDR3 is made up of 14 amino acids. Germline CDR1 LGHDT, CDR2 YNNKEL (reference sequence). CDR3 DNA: TGTGCCAGCAGAGCGACAGGGGGAGAGTCACCCCTCCACTTT. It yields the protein CASRATGGESPLHF.

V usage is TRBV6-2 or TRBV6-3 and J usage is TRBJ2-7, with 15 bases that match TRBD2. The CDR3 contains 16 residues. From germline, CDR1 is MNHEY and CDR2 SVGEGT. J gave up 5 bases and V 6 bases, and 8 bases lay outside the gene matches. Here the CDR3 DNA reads TGTGCCAGCAGCCTCCGGACTAGCGGGGGGGCGGACGAGCAGTACTTC. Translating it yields CASSLRTSGGADEQYF.

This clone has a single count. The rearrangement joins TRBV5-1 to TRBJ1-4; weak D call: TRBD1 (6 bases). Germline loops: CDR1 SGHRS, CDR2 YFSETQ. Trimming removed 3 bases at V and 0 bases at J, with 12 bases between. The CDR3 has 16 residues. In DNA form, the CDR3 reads TGCGCCAGCAGCTGGGGGACACTGGCAACTAATGAAAAACTGTTTTTT. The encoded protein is CASSWGTLATNEKLFF.

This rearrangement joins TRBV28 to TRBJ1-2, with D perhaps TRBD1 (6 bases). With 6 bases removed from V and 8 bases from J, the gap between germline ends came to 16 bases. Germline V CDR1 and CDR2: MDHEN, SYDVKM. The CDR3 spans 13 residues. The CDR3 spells CASSPQGGEGYTF. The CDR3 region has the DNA TGTGCCAGCAGCCCCCAAGGGGGGGAAGGCTACACCTTC.

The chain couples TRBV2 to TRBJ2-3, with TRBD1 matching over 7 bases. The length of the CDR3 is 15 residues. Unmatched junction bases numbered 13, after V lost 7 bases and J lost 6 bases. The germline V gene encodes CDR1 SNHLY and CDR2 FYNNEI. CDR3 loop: CASNREGANSDTQYF. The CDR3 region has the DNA TGTGCCAGCAACCGTGAGGGGGCGAATTCGGATACGCAGTATTTT.

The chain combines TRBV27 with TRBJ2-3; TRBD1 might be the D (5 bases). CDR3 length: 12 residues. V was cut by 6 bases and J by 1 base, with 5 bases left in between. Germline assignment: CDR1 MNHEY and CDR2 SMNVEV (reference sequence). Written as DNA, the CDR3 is TGTGCCAGCAGGGGGCGCACAGATACGCAGTATTTT. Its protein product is CASRGRTDTQYF.

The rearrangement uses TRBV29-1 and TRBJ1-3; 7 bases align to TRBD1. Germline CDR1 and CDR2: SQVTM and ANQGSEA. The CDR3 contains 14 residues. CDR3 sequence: CRINPGQTGNTIYF. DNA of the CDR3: TGCAGAATCAACCCGGGACAGACGGGAAACACCATATATTTT.

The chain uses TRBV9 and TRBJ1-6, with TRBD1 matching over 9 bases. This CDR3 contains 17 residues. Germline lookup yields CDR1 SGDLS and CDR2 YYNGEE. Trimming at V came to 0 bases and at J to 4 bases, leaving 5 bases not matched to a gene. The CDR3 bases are TGTGCCAGCAGCGTAGACGGGACAGGGTCTTATAATTCACCCCTCCACTTT. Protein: CASSVDGTGSYNSPLHF.